Each of the 17 T cell receptor beta chains below was sequenced from the same sample in a study of shared clonotypes between healthy human individuals. Libraries were prepared by immunoSEQ multiplex PCR; TCRdb keeps only in-frame clonotypes and omits some of them. The sample includes around 200,000 clones, 60% to 75% seen only once; the top ten take roughly a tenth. The sample comprised memory CD4+ T cells sorted from blood. This sample's subset: CD45RA-negative fraction. These receptors came from a man aged 30-40 years in good health.

Only a few counts were recorded for this clone. The gene calls are TRBV4-1 and TRBJ1-4, with 9 bases aligning to TRBD1. The CDR3 has 16 residues. Germline CDR1 is MGHRA and CDR2 is YSYEKL. V shed 1 base and J 8 bases; nucleotides not matched to a gene: 8. The CDR3 sequence: CASSQGQGGIGEKLFF. The CDR3 coding sequence is TGCGCCAGCAGCCAAGGACAGGGGGGAATTGGAGAAAAACTGTTTTTT.

In this sample, this clone turned up a few times. The gene calls are TRBV29-1 and TRBJ1-4, with unresolved D. Trimming removed 4 bases at V and 4 bases at J, with 7 bases between. This CDR3 has 12 amino acids. Looked up from germline, CDR1 is SQVTM and CDR2 is ANQGSEA. CDR3 region: CSVGKVNEKLFF. In DNA form, the CDR3 reads TGCAGCGTTGGGAAGGTTAATGAAAAACTGTTTTTT.

The chain has TRBV5-1 and TRBJ2-2, with 11 bases aligning to TRBD2. Germline V lookup: CDR1 SGHRS, CDR2 YFSETQ. The V segment lost 4 bases and the J segment 2 bases; nucleotides outside the gene matches: 7. The length of the CDR3 is 17 residues. The DNA for the CDR3 is TGCGCCAGCAGCGCCGGGACTAGCGGAATAAACACCGGGGAGCTGTTTTTT. The encoded protein is CASSAGTSGINTGELFF.

The genes are TRBV7-2 and TRBJ2-7; 12 bases agree with TRBD2. The V gene's germline CDR1 is SGHTA and CDR2 FQGNSA. Germline trimming cut 5 bases from V and 6 bases from J; bases unmatched to any gene: 8. The CDR3 runs 15 residues. In nucleotides, the CDR3 is TGTGCCAGCAGCCCCCCTAGCGGGAGGGCCAGCGAGCAGTACTTC. Its protein is CASSPPSGRASEQYF. Full variable domain (remainder filled in from reference TRBV7-2 and TRBJ2-7): GAGVSQSPSNKVTEKGKDVELRCDPISGHTALYWYRQSLGQGLEFLIYFQGNSAPDKSGLPSDRFSAERTGGSVSTLTIQRTQQEDSAVYLCASSPPSGRASEQYFGPGTRLTVT.

This rearrangement joins TRBV9 to TRBJ2-1; TRBD2 matches 9 bases. Germline CDR1 SGDLS, CDR2 YYNGEE. The CDR3 contains 17 residues. After removal of 0 bases from V and 0 bases from J, the junction contained 4 bases not matched to a gene. This CDR3 is CASSVESGRYSYNEQFF. CDR3 DNA sequence: TGTGCCAGCAGCGTAGAAAGCGGGAGGTACTCCTACAATGAGCAGTTCTTC.

This clone has at least ten counts. The gene calls are TRBV2 and TRBJ1-2; TRBD1 matches at 8 bases. The CDR3 totals 14 residues. V shed 5 bases and J 8 bases; nucleotides not matched to a gene: 10. Looked up from germline, CDR1 is SNHLY and CDR2 is FYNNEI. Here the CDR3 DNA reads TGTGCCAGCAGTCCCCTGGGACAGGTGGGAGGCTACACCTTC. This codes for CASSPLGQVGGYTF.

The chain employs TRBV15 and TRBJ2-5, with 7 bases matching TRBD2. Per the germline V gene, CDR1 is LNHNV and CDR2 is YYDKDF (reference sequence). The V segment lost 5 bases and the J segment 5 bases; nucleotides outside the gene matches: 5. The CDR3 has 13 residues. This CDR3 is CATSPGTIETQYF. The CDR3 DNA reads as TGTGCCACCAGCCCTGGGACTATTGAGACCCAGTACTTC. Based on the CDR3 plus reference TRBV15 and TRBJ2-5, the full variable domain is DAMVIQNPRYQVTQFGKPVTLSCSQTLNHNVMYWYQQKSSQAPKLLFHYYDKDFNNEADTPDNFQSRRPNTSFCFLDIRSPGLGDTAMYLCATSPGTIETQYFGPGTRLLVL.

This sequence joins TRBV15 and TRBJ1-5; perhaps TRBD1 as D (6 bases). V lost 4 bases to trimming and J lost 6 bases, with 13 bases between them. The CDR3 consists of 14 residues. CDR1 and CDR2 from the germline V gene are LNHNV and YYDKDF (reference sequence). CDR3 in amino acids: CATSTNRVGQPQHF. The CDR3 DNA is TGTGCCACCAGCACCAACAGGGTAGGTCAGCCCCAGCATTTT.

This clone was found a few times. This chain uses TRBV9 with TRBJ1-5, with no clear D. The V end lost 4 bases, the J end lost 9 bases, and 17 bases lay between the germline ends. The CDR3 length is 14 residues. CDR1 and CDR2 (germline): SGDLS, YYNGEE. CDR3 sequence: CASSPGPSSGPQHF. CDR3 coding DNA: TGTGCCAGCAGCCCCGGGCCATCCTCCGGGCCCCAGCATTTT.

This chain links TRBV9 with TRBJ2-3; a possible D gene is TRBD2 (5 bases). The CDR3 runs 14 residues. Germline V lookup: CDR1 SGDLS, CDR2 YYNGEE. V gave up 1 base and J gave up 6 bases, with 12 bases separating them. The CDR3 DNA reads as TGTGCCAGCAGCGTACTCCCGCTAGCCGATACGCAGTATTTT. This encodes CASSVLPLADTQYF.

This chain joins TRBV7-9 and TRBJ2-7; 8 nucleotides match TRBD1. V dropped 0 bases and J dropped 4; count of bases not matched to a gene: 5. The CDR3 is made up of 15 amino acids. Germline-derived CDR1 and CDR2 are SEHNR and FQNEAQ (reference sequence). The CDR3 nucleotides are TGTGCCAGCAGCTTAGCGGGCAGGGGGCGGTACGAGCAGTACTTC. Translated: CASSLAGRGRYEQYF.

The V gene is TRBV6-5, the J gene TRBJ2-7; 8 bases agree with TRBD2. The CDR3 loop spans 14 amino acids. CDR1 and CDR2 from the germline V gene are MNHEY and SVGAGI. Trimming at V came to 6 bases and at J to 6 bases, leaving 10 bases not matched to a gene. CDR3 sequence (DNA): TGTGCCAGCAGCGGGGGGGTACCAACCGTCGAGCAGTACTTC. Translated: CASSGGVPTVEQYF.

The CDR3 region is CASSSDRVQETQYF. The CDR3 nucleotides read TGTGCCAGCAGCTCAGACAGGGTCCAAGAGACCCAGTACTTC. The gene calls are TRBV11-2 and TRBJ2-5, with 7 bases identical to TRBD1. V lost 4 bases, J lost 1 base, and 3 bases stayed unmatched. Germline V gives CDR1 SGHAT, CDR2 FQNNGV. The CDR3 totals 14 residues.

V gene TRBV5-1 combines with J gene TRBJ2-3, with 9 bases matching TRBD2. Losses at the gene ends were 0 bases for V and 1 base for J; bases not matched to a gene: 6. Germline V gives CDR1 SGHRS, CDR2 YFSETQ. The CDR3 loop spans 17 amino acids. Written as DNA, the CDR3 is TGCGCCAGCAGCTTGGAAAGCGGGAGGCCCGGCACAGATACGCAGTATTTT. Protein: CASSLESGRPGTDTQYF.

The chain combines TRBV6-6 with TRBJ1-4, with D maybe TRBD1 (5 bases). Trimming shortened V by 6 bases and J by 8 bases, and 13 bases separated the two germline ends. This CDR3 region has 13 residues. Germline V gene data show CDR1 as MNHNY and CDR2 as SVGAGI (reference sequence). The CDR3, as DNA: TGTGCCAGCAGAACCGGGACCGCGGAAAAACTGTTTTTT. Encoded protein: CASRTGTAEKLFF.

This chain links TRBV14 with TRBJ2-5, with a possible D match to TRBD2 (6 bases). This CDR3 has 16 residues. V was cut by 4 bases and J by 5 bases, with 20 bases left in between. Germline V CDR1 and CDR2: SGHDN, FVKESK. The CDR3 spells CASSRGFTGVDETQYF. The CDR3 DNA sequence: TGTGCCAGCAGCCGGGGATTTACGGGGGTTGACGAGACCCAGTACTTC. The full variable domain, completed using reference TRBV14 and TRBJ2-5, is EAGVTQFPSHSVIEKGQTVTLRCDPISGHDNLYWYRRVMGKEIKFLLHFVKESKQDESGMPNNRFLAERTGGTYSTLKVQPAELEDSGVYFCASSRGFTGVDETQYFGPGTRLLVL.

This chain uses TRBV18 with TRBJ2-5, with 9 bases matching TRBD2. The CDR3 runs 16 residues. V gave up 1 base and J gave up 1 base; unmatched junction bases: 4. The germline CDR1 and CDR2 sequences are KGHSH and LQKENI. Here the CDR3 DNA reads TGTGCCAGCTCACCACTCGCGGGGGGGCCCCAAGAGACCCAGTACTTC. Protein sequence: CASSPLAGGPQETQYF.